The 8 T cell receptor delta chains below come from one sample, sequenced in a study of gamma-delta chains in newborns, infants, children. TCRdb repeated clone calling on the reads with CATT. The sample has 15,000 or so delta-chain clones; roughly 7% are singletons. Sequencing input: blood. Receptors were obtained from a child who was a newborn, infant or young child, either healthy, febrile or measles-vaccinated (not recorded which).

The chain joins TRDV2 to TRDJ3; D possibly corresponds to TRDD3 (5 bases). V was pared by 3 bases and J by 4 bases, with 12 bases between. Per germline, CDR1 GEAIGNYY and CDR2 EKD. This CDR3 comprises 16 residues. CDR3 region: CACDHPGRWDTRQMFF. CDR3 DNA: TGTGCCTGTGACCACCCGGGGAGGTGGGACACCCGACAGATGTTTTTC.

Note on this clone: At one end, the junction sequence differs from germline, possibly due to a read error. The sample has other DNA sequences that encode this CDR3 too. The CDR3 spells CACDTVVGTISSWDTRQMFF. CDR3 in DNA: TGTGCCTGTGACACCGTGGTGGGGACAATCAGCTCCTGGGACACCCGCCAGATGTTTTTC. V and J are TRDV2 and TRDJ3; a weak D match, TRDD3 (5 bases). Germline CDR1 GEAIGNYY, CDR2 EKD. The CDR3 extends over 20 amino acids.

This clone has more than one count but fewer than ten. This chain uses TRDV1 with TRDJ1, with D unresolved. CDR3 size: 15 residues. CDR1 is TSWWSYY and CDR2 is QGS in the germline V gene. Trimming cost V 4 bases and J 0 bases, with 12 bases left between them. In DNA form, the CDR3 reads TGTGCTCTTGGGGCATCACCGACGTACACCGATAAACTCATCTTT. This sequence encodes CALGASPTYTDKLIF.

This clone was seen only a few times. For this DNA, TCRdb reports the protein of a much larger clone, which diverges at residue 9, most likely from a read error; the protein presented here is translated directly from the DNA. The genes are TRDV2 and TRDJ2, with TRDD3 matching over 8 bases. This CDR3 contains 16 residues. Germline V lookup: CDR1 GEAIGNYY, CDR2 EKD. CDR3 loop: CACDILGAILTAQLFF. CDR3 nucleotide sequence: TGTGCCTGTGACATACTGGGGGCTATTTTGACAGCCCAACTCTTCTTT.

This clone was seen only a few times. CDR3 in amino acids: CACDYTGGYTDKLIF. CDR3 bases: TGTGCCTGTGACTATACTGGGGGATACACCGATAAACTCATCTTT. The J gene is TRDJ1, the V gene TRDV2, with 10 positions matching TRDD3. After removal of 3 bases from V and 0 bases from J, the junction contained 3 bases not matched to a gene. Germline loops: CDR1 GEAIGNYY, CDR2 EKD. The CDR3 contains 15 residues.

Of note for this clone: The same CDR3 is also encoded by other DNA sequences in this sample. This chain joins TRDV2 and TRDJ3; TRDD3 matches at 9 bases. CDR1 and CDR2 (germline): GEAIGNYY, EKD. V shed 0 bases, J shed 0 bases, and the junction held 8 bases outside the gene matches. The CDR3 totals 20 residues. The CDR3 region has the DNA TGTGCCTGTGACACCGGCTGGGGGATTTCAAGCTCCTGGGACACCCGACAGATGTTTTTC. It codes for CACDTGWGISSSWDTRQMFF.

This clone has more than one count but fewer than ten. A much larger clone differs from this one at a single base, so this may be a read error. The rearrangement joins TRDV2 to TRDJ3, with TRDD3 matching over 8 bases. Trimming at V came to 0 bases and at J to 0 bases, leaving 12 bases not matched to a gene. The CDR3 length is 21 residues. The germline V gene encodes CDR1 GEAIGNYY and CDR2 EKD. CDR3 region: CACDTVLGGTRSSWDTRQMFF. The CDR3 region has the DNA TGTGCCTGTGACACCGTACTGGGGGGTACGCGCAGCTCCTGGGACACCCGACAGATGTTTTTC.

By sample fraction, this clone is medium-sized. Other DNA sequences within the sample encode an identical CDR3. The chain has TRDV2 and TRDJ3; 11 nucleotides agree with TRDD3. V shed 0 bases and J 0 bases; nucleotides not matched to a gene: 3. This CDR3 contains 19 residues. Germline values: CDR1 GEAIGNYY, CDR2 EKD. The CDR3 is CACDTVGDTRSWDTRQMFF. In DNA, the CDR3 is TGTGCCTGTGACACCGTGGGGGATACGCGCTCCTGGGACACCCGACAGATGTTTTTC.